This record looks at one T cell receptor (beta chain) sequence and its context. V was pared by 0 bases and J by 4 bases, with 3 bases of the junction left unmatched. In germline, CDR1 is MNHNS, CDR2 SASEGT. This CDR3 is 14 amino acids long. These data are taken from a study of control samples from healthy donors and cancer patients. Data came from immunoSEQ multiplex PCR; TCRdb stores just in-frame clones and leaves some out. The sample lists 350,000 to 450,000 clones, approximately 90% occurring once. What was sequenced was PBMCs. The clonotype was recovered from a middle-aged man with head and neck cancer. The J gene is TRBJ2-7, the V gene TRBV6-1; 7 bases align to TRBD2. CDR3 sequence reads: CASSEAGGRYEQYF. The CDR3 DNA follows: TGTGCCAGCAGTGAAGCGGGAGGGAGGTACGAGCAGTACTTC.